This T cell receptor (beta chain) was documented in a study of T-cell reconstitution after alpha-beta-depleted transplantation in children. The sample holds many counts of this clonotype. Antigen: not known. Notes on the study in general: By one year post-transplant, T-cell counts and diversity largely arose from T cells that were newly produced. TCRbeta diversity was high at day 60 in some patients (a result of surviving recipient T cells and thymic progenitors). About two months after transplant, alpha-beta T cells reportedly came from several hundred expanded graft clones.

Preparation of the TCRbeta library was carried out with unique molecular identifiers. TCRdb analysed the PCR reads with MiXCR anew, one entry per CDR3 protein. The table includes over 200,000 distinct CDR3 sequences, approximately 11% detected once. The sequencing used PBMCs, collected before TCRalphabeta/CD19-depleted stem cell transplant. The clonotype was recovered from a child in the first two years of life with acute myeloid leukemia, due to receive a stem cell transplant.

DNA for the CDR3: TGCAGCGGTTTACAGGGGTTGTCTGAAGCTTTCTTT. This sequence encodes CSGLQGLSEAFF. V is TRBV29-1 and J is TRBJ1-1, with 7 bases identical to TRBD1. The CDR3 is made up of 12 amino acids. With V trimmed by 7 bases and J by 6 bases, 8 bases remained unmatched. Germline V gene data show CDR1 as SQVTM and CDR2 as ANQGSEA.